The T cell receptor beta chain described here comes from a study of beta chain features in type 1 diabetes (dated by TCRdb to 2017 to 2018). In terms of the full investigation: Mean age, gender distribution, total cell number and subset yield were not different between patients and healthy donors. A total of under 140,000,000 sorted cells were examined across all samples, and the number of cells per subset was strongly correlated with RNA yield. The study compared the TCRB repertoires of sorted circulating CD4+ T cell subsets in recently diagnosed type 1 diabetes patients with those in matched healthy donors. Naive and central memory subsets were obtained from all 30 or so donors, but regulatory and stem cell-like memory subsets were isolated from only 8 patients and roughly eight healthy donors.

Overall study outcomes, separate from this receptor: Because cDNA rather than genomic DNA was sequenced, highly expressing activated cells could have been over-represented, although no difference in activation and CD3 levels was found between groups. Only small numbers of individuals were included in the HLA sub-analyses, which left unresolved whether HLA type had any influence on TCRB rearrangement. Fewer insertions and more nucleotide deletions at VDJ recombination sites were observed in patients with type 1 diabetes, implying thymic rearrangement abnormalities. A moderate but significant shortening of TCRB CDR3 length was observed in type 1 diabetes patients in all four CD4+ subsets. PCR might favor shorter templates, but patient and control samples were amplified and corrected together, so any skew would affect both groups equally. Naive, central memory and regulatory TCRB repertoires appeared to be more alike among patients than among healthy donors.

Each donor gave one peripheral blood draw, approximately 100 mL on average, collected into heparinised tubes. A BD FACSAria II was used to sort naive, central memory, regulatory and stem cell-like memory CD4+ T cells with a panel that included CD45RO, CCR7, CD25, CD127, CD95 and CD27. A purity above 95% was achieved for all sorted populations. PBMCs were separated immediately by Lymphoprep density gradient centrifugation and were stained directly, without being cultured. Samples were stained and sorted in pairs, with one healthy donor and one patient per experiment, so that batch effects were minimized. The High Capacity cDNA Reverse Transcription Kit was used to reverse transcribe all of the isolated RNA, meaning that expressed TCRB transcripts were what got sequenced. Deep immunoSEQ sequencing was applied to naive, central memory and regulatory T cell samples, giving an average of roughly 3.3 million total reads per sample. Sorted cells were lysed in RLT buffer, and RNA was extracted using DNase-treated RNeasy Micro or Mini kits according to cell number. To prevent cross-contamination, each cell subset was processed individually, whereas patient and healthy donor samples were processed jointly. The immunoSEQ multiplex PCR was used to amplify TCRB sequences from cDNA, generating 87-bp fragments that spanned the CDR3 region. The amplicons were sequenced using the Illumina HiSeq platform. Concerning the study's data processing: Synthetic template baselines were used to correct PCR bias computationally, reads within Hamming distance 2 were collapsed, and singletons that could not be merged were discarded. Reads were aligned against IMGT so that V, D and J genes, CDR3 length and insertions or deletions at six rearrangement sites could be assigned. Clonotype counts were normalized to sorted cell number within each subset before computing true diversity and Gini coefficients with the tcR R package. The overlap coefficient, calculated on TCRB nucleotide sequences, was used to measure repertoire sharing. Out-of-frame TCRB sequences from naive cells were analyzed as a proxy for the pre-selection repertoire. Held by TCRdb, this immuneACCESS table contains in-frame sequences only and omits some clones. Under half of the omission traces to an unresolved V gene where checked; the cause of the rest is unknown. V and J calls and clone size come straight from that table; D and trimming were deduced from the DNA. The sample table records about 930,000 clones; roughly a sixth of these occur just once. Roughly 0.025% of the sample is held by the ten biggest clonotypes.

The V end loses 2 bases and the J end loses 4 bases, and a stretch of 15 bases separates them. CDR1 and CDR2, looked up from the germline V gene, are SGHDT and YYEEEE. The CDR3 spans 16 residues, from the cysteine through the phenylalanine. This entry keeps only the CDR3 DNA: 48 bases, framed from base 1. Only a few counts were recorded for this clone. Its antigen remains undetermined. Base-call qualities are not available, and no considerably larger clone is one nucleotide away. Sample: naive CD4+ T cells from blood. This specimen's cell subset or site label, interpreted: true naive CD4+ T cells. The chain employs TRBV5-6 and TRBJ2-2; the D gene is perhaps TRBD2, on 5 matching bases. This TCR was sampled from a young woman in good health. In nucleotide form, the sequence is TGTGCCAGCAGCTTCCTCCGGGGTGGAGTCACCGGGGAGCTGTTTTTT. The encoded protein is CASSFLRGGVTGELFF.